Below, 7 T cell receptor beta chains from the same sample are listed, as sequenced in a study of beta chain features in type 1 diabetes. Broader study findings: All four CD4+ subsets from Type 1 diabetes patients carried moderately but significantly shorter TCRB CDR3s.

No antigen has been identified for these receptors. All of the isolated RNA was reverse transcribed, so expressed TCRB transcripts were sequenced. Libraries were prepared by immunoSEQ multiplex PCR; TCRdb keeps only in-frame clonotypes and omits some of them. The sample lists 250,000 to 350,000 clones; approximately 16% were seen once. Material: naive CD4+ T cells from blood. The source of these receptors is a young man with type 1 diabetes.

This clone appeared a few times. This chain uses TRBV7-2 with TRBJ1-3; D unclear. Germline V gene sequence: CDR1 SGHTA, CDR2 FQGNSA. V was trimmed by 5 bases and J by 0 bases, leaving 8 bases between them. CDR3 length equals 14 residues. CDR3 in amino acids: CASSTQSSGNTIYF. The CDR3 coding sequence is TGTGCCAGCAGCACACAGTCCTCTGGAAACACCATATATTTT.

The sample holds a few counts of this clone. The chain combines TRBV7-8 with TRBJ2-1, with 10 bases fitting TRBD2. In germline, CDR1 is SGHVS, CDR2 FQNEAQ. J lost 4 bases, V lost 5 bases, and 8 bases had no gene match. This CDR3 region has 16 residues. In nucleotides, the CDR3 is TGTGCCAGCAGCCGCGGACTAGCGGTGGGGTACAATGAGCAGTTCTTC. Amino acid sequence: CASSRGLAVGYNEQFF.

A note on this clone: This CDR3 is also generated by other DNA sequences in the sample. V gene TRBV7-2 combines with J gene TRBJ2-1, with 7 bases that match TRBD1. J gave up 7 bases and V 1 base, and 4 bases lay outside the gene matches. CDR1 is SGHTA and CDR2 is FQGNSA in the germline V gene. CDR3 length equals 14 residues. The CDR3 is CASSLGQGRNEQFF. CDR3 nucleotide sequence: TGTGCCAGCAGCTTAGGACAGGGTCGGAATGAGCAGTTCTTC.

This clone was recorded a few times. The chain recombines TRBV18 with TRBJ2-1, with 7 bases lining up with TRBD1. The CDR3 has 16 amino acids. Germline CDR1 reads KGHSH; CDR2 reads LQKENI. The V gene end was trimmed by 6 bases and the J gene end by 9 bases; junction bases not matched to a gene: 17. DNA of the CDR3: TGTGCCAGCTCTTTTCAAGCGGACAGGCTCGGCAGTGAGCAGTTCTTC. Its translation: CASSFQADRLGSEQFF. The full variable domain, completed using reference TRBV18 and TRBJ2-1, is NAGVMQNPRHLVRRRGQEARLRCSPMKGHSHVYWYRQLPEEGLKFMVYLQKENIIDESGMPKERFSAEFPKEGPSILRIQQVVRGDSAAYFCASSFQADRLGSEQFFGPGTRLTVL.

The J gene is TRBJ1-2, the V gene TRBV9, with 7 nucleotides matching TRBD1. CDR3 length: 14 residues. Germline V gene sequence: CDR1 SGDLS, CDR2 YYNGEE. V gave up 2 bases and J gave up 7 bases; unmatched junction bases: 8. The CDR3 spells CASSVDRVEGGYTF. As DNA, the CDR3 is TGTGCCAGCAGCGTTGACAGGGTGGAGGGTGGCTACACCTTC.

This clone was picked up many times. The CDR3 loop is CSVGGLNEQFF. CDR3 in DNA: TGCAGCGTTGGGGGGCTTAATGAGCAGTTCTTC. The rearrangement links TRBV29-1 to TRBJ2-1; D might be TRBD1 (6 bases). The CDR3 is 11 residues long. The germline V gene encodes CDR1 SQVTM and CDR2 ANQGSEA. The ends were cut back, 4 bases at V and 7 bases at J, with 8 bases in the middle.

This chain links TRBV6-5 with TRBJ2-3; a weak D match, TRBD2 (6 bases). With 10 bases removed from V and 2 bases from J, the gap between germline ends came to 16 bases. The CDR3 is 14 amino acids. CDR1 and CDR2 (germline): MNHEY, SVGAGI. The CDR3 DNA reads TGTGCCACCTCCGGGACTTTCTCCACAGATACGCAGTATTTT. Protein product: CATSGTFSTDTQYF.